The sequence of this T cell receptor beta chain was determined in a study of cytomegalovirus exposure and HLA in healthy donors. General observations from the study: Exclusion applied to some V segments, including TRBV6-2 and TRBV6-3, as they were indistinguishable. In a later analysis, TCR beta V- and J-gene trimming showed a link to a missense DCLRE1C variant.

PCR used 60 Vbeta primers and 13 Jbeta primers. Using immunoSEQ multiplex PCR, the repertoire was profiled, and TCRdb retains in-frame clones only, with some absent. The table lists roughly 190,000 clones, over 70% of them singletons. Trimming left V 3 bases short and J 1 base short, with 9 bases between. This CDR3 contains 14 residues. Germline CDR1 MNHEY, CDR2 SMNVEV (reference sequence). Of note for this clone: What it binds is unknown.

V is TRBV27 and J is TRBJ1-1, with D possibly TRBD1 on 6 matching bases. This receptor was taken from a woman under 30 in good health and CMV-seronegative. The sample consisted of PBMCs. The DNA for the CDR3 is TGTGCCAGCAGTTTCGGGACATCGAACACTGAAGCTTTCTTT. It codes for CASSFGTSNTEAFF.